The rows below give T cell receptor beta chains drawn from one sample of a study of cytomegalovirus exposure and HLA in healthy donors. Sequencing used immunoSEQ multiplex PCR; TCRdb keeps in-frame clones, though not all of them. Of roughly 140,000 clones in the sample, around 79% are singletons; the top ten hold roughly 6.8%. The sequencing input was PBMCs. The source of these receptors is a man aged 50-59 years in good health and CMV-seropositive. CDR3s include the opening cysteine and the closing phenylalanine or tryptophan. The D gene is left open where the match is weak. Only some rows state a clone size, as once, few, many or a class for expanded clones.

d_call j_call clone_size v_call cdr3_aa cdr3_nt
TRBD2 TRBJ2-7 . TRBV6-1 CASSEAVLAGDYEQYF TGTGCCAGCAGTGAAGCCGTACTAGCGGGTGACTACGAGCAGTACTTC
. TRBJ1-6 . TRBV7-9 CASSLLGMSNSALHF TGTGCCAGCAGCTTACTCGGGATGAGCAATTCGGCCCTCCACTTT
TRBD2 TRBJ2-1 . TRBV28 CASSPNGLAGLNEQFF TGTGCCAGCAGTCCCAACGGACTAGCGGGTCTCAATGAGCAGTTCTTC
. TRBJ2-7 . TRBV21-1 CASSKIGGDRKYEQYF TGTGCCAGCAGCAAAATCGGGGGAGACCGTAAATACGAGCAGTACTTC
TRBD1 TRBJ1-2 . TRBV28 CASSLPGTGPYGYTF TGTGCCAGCAGCCTTCCCGGGACAGGGCCCTATGGCTACACCTTC
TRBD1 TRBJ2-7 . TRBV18 CASSSWDRGDYEQYF TGTGCCAGCTCATCATGGGACAGGGGCGACTACGAGCAGTACTTC
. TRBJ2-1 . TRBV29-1 CSVARGSYNEQFF TGCAGCGTTGCCCGGGGGTCCTACAATGAGCAGTTCTTC
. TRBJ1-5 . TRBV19 CASSHGGQPQHF TGTGCCAGTAGCCACGGGGGTCAGCCCCAGCATTTT
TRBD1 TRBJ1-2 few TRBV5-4 CASSLDRGYGYTF TGTGCCAGCAGCTTGGACAGGGGTTATGGCTACACCTTC
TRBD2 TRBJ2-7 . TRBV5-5 CASSPGLAGVLREQYF TGTGCCAGCAGCCCCGGACTAGCGGGAGTGTTACGCGAGCAGTACTTC
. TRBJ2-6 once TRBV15 CATIGPGSSGANVLTF TGTGCCACTATCGGACCGGGGAGCTCTGGGGCCAACGTCCTGACTTTC
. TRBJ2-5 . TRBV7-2 CASSSTPGGGGETQYF TGTGCCAGCAGCTCCACGCCGGGAGGGGGCGGGGAGACCCAGTACTTC
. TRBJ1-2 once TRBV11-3 CASTRWRQASRVGYTF TGTGCCAGCACCAGATGGAGACAGGCGAGCCGTGTGGGCTACACCTTC
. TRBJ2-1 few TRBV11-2 CASSLDLAVYNEQFF TGTGCCAGCAGCTTAGATCTGGCGGTGTACAATGAGCAGTTCTTC
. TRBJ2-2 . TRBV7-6 CASSLAPPGANTGELFF TGTGCCAGCAGCTTAGCGCCCCCGGGGGCGAACACCGGGGAGCTGTTTTTT
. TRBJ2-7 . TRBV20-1 CSARSYEQYF TGCAGTGCTCGATCGTACGAGCAGTACTTC
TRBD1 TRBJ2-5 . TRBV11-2 CASRRQGQETQYF TGTGCCAGCCGGAGACAGGGTCAGGAGACCCAGTACTTC
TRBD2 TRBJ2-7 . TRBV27 CASSMSAGASYEQYF TGTGCCAGCAGTATGTCAGCGGGAGCCTCCTACGAGCAGTACTTC
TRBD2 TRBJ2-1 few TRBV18 CASSPRASGNNEQFF TGTGCCAGCTCCCCCCGGGCTAGCGGCAACAATGAGCAGTTCTTC
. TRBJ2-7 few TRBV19 CASKRQTEGSYEQYF TGTGCCAGTAAGAGGCAAACGGAGGGCTCCTACGAGCAGTACTTC
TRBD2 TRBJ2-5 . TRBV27 CASSRTSGSQETQYF TGTGCCAGCAGTCGGACTAGCGGATCCCAAGAGACCCAGTACTTC
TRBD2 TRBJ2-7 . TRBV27 CASKPRGRAYEQYF TGTGCCAGCAAACCCCGCGGGAGGGCCTACGAGCAGTACTTC
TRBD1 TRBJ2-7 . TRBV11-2 CASSLLRTGAAYEQYF TGTGCCAGCAGCTTACTTAGGACAGGGGCGGCCTACGAGCAGTACTTC
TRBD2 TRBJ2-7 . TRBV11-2 CASSDRWTSGSREQYF TGTGCCAGCAGCGACCGATGGACTAGCGGGTCTAGAGAGCAGTACTTC
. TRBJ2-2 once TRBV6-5 CASRPGAGELFF TGTGCCAGCAGACCAGGGGCCGGGGAGCTGTTTTTT
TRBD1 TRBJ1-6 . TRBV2 CASSEDRGKNSPLHF TGTGCCAGCAGTGAGGACAGGGGAAAGAATTCACCCCTCCACTTT
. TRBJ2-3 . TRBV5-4 CASSFAGATDTQYF TGTGCCAGCAGCTTCGCCGGTGCCACAGATACGCAGTATTTT
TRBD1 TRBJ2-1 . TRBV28 CASSSLGQVENEQFF TGTGCCAGCAGTTCTCTCGGACAGGTCGAGAATGAGCAGTTCTTC
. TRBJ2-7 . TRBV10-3 CAISDRAGRTYEQYF TGTGCCATCAGTGATCGGGCAGGGAGGACCTACGAGCAGTACTTC
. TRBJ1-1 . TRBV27 CASRNRGRDTEAFF TGTGCCAGCAGAAACCGGGGGAGGGACACTGAAGCTTTCTTT
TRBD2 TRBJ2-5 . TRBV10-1 CASSEPGTSGRETQYF TGCGCCAGCAGTGAGCCAGGGACTAGCGGGAGGGAGACCCAGTACTTC
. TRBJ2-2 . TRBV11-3 CASSLYGQGGTGELFF TGTGCCAGCAGCTTATATGGACAGGGAGGGACCGGGGAGCTGTTTTTT
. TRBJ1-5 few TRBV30 CAWSVDTVQPQHF TGTGCCTGGAGTGTAGATACGGTTCAGCCCCAGCATTTT
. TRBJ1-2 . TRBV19 CASSPRVDGYTF TGTGCCAGTAGTCCCCGAGTGGATGGCTACACCTTC
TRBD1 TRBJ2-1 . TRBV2 CASTKQGFLSEQFF TGTGCCAGCACCAAACAGGGGTTTTTGAGTGAGCAGTTCTTC
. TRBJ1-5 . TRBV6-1 CASTLVGSNQPQHF TGTGCCAGCACTCTCGTCGGGAGCAATCAGCCCCAGCATTTT
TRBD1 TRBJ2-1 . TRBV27 CASTRGEGQINEQFF TGTGCCAGCACCCGTGGAGAGGGACAGATTAATGAGCAGTTCTTC
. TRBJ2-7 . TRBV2 CASSPRDRFSYEQYF TGTGCCAGCAGTCCGAGAGACAGATTCTCCTACGAGCAGTACTTC
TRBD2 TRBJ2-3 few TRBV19 CASSLTLRTSGVGTDTQYF TGTGCCAGTAGCCTGACGTTGAGGACTAGCGGCGTCGGCACAGATACGCAGTATTTT
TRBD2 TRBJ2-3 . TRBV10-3 CAISATSGRADTQYF TGTGCCATCAGTGCCACTAGCGGGAGAGCAGATACGCAGTATTTT
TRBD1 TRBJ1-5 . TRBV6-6 CASSITGTGPNQPQHF TGTGCCAGCAGCATCACCGGGACAGGGCCTAATCAGCCCCAGCATTTT
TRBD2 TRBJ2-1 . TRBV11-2 CASSLGVAGYNEQFF TGTGCCAGCAGCCTCGGGGTAGCGGGGTACAATGAGCAGTTCTTC